This TCR beta chain was identified in a study of OX40 agonist ivuxolimab in advanced cancers. Data came from immunoSEQ multiplex PCR; TCRdb stores just in-frame clones and leaves some out. The table has around 86,000 clones, about 93% seen once; the top ten hold roughly an eighth. Germline V gene lookup returns CDR1 MGHDK and CDR2 SYGVNS. Deletions cut 3 bases from V and 5 bases from J, with 9 bases between. CDR3 length: 13 residues. This chain links TRBV25-1 with TRBJ2-3; D is uncertain. This receptor was identified in an adult with an advanced solid tumor such as melanoma, head and neck, liver or kidney cancer. Here the sequenced sample was CD4+ or CD8+ T cells sorted from blood, taken in a trial of the OX40 agonist ivuxolimab. Here the CDR3 reads CASSDISQDTQYF. The CDR3 coding sequence is TGTGCCAGCAGTGATATCTCCCAAGATACGCAGTATTTT.